Listed below are T cell receptor beta chains from one sample, sequenced in a study of early T cells in non-severe SARS-CoV-2 infection. TCRdb analysed the 5' RACE reads with MiXCR anew, one entry per CDR3 protein. This table holds roughly 50,000 distinct CDR3 sequences, about 8% found once. The sample in question was whole blood, obtained at baseline. The receptor set was obtained from an adult who was a healthcare worker with PCR-confirmed SARS-CoV-2 infection or an uninfected control (not recorded which). CDR3s include the opening cysteine and the closing phenylalanine or tryptophan. D genes are given only for firm matches. Clone size is stated in some rows and not others, as once, few, many or a class when expanded.

J,D,V,size,CDR3,DNA
TRBJ2-7,-,TRBV4-2,-,CASSRDSPNEQYF,TGTGCCAGCAGCCGGGACTCCCCGAACGAGCAGTACTTC
TRBJ2-7,TRBD1,TRBV18,few,CASSPGTGEYEQYF,TGTGCCAGCTCACCAGGGACAGGGGAATACGAGCAGTACTTC
TRBJ1-2,TRBD1,TRBV5-1,few,CASSFSYDRVLYGYTF,TGCGCCAGCAGCTTTAGTTACGACAGGGTACTTTATGGCTACACCTTC
TRBJ2-5,-,TRBV3-1,many,CASSQGQRLSTQYF,TGTGCCAGCAGCCAAGGACAGCGCCTTTCGACCCAGTACTTC
TRBJ2-2,-,TRBV12-3/TRBV12-4,many,CASSLSSPGELFF,TGTGCCAGCAGTTTAAGTTCCCCCGGGGAGCTGTTTTTT
TRBJ1-2,-,TRBV20-1,-,CSARALRAYGYTF,TGCAGTGCTAGAGCTCTCAGGGCCTATGGCTACACCTTC
TRBJ2-1,TRBD2,TRBV24-1,few,CATSDFASGSYNEQFF,TGTGCCACCAGTGATTTTGCTAGCGGGAGTTACAATGAGCAGTTCTTC
TRBJ2-1,TRBD1,TRBV20-1,few,CSAPSWGQGLNEQFF,TGCAGTGCTCCCTCGTGGGGACAGGGGTTGAATGAGCAGTTCTTC
TRBJ2-7,-,TRBV12-3/TRBV12-4,-,CASSLGFGGHEQYF,TGTGCCAGCAGTTTAGGTTTTGGGGGCCACGAGCAGTACTTC
TRBJ1-4,-,TRBV7-6,many,CASSSTWGNEKLFF,TGTGCCAGCAGCTCCACATGGGGCAATGAAAAACTGTTTTTT
TRBJ1-1,-,TRBV11-2,many,CASSFHRNTEAFF,TGTGCCAGCAGCTTTCACAGGAACACTGAAGCTTTCTTT
TRBJ2-5,TRBD2,TRBV5-1,-,CASSSGLAGGPTETQYF,TGCGCCAGCAGCTCGGGACTAGCGGGAGGGCCCACGGAGACCCAGTACTTC
TRBJ2-2,-,TRBV4-1,few,CASSQPQGAGELFF,TGCGCCAGCAGCCAACCCCAGGGAGCCGGGGAGCTGTTTTTT
TRBJ2-7,-,TRBV25-1,few,CASSERPGPAHEQYF,TGTGCCAGCAGTGAAAGACCGGGGCCAGCCCACGAGCAGTACTTC
TRBJ2-7,TRBD1,TRBV20-1,few,CSARGGQGDEQYF,TGCAGTGCTAGAGGTGGACAGGGCGACGAGCAGTACTTC
TRBJ1-6,-,TRBV9,few,CASSVGIIGGTRPYNSPLHF,TGTGCCAGCAGCGTAGGAATTATTGGGGGAACCCGGCCCTATAATTCACCCCTCCACTTT
TRBJ1-6,-,TRBV14,-,CASSQETHYSPLHF,TGTGCCAGCAGCCAAGAGACGCACTATTCACCCCTCCACTTT
TRBJ1-1,-,TRBV6-5,few,CASSYWDDQTEAFF,TGTGCCAGCAGTTACTGGGACGACCAAACTGAAGCTTTCTTT
TRBJ1-1,-,TRBV29-1,few,CSVEEPLNTEAFF,TGCAGCGTTGAGGAGCCCTTAAACACTGAAGCTTTCTTT
TRBJ2-1,TRBD1,TRBV5-1,-,CASRVRQGNEQFF,TGCGCCAGCAGGGTAAGACAGGGGAATGAGCAGTTCTTC
TRBJ2-5,TRBD2,TRBV7-6,few,CASSPSGMETQYF,TGTGCCAGCAGTCCAAGCGGGATGGAGACCCAGTACTTC
TRBJ2-7,TRBD2,TRBV6-2/TRBV6-3,many,CASTAGGYYEQYF,TGTGCCAGCACGGCGGGAGGTTACTACGAGCAGTACTTC